This T cell receptor beta chain was sequenced for a study of T cells in Graves' hyperthyroidism and ophthalmopathy. Details on this clonotype: What it binds is unknown.

The germline gives CDR1 MNHNS, CDR2 SASEGT. The CDR3 is 15 amino acids. V was cut by 2 bases and J by 2 bases, with 13 bases left in between. Amplified TCR beta CDR3 regions came from RNA transcripts. The TCR CDR3 first-round RT-PCR relied on the HTBI primer set. TCRdb passed the multiplex PCR reads through MiXCR, listing each CDR3 protein once. The top ten hold less than 9.5% of the sample, which has about 700,000 distinct CDR3 sequences, nearly 45% seen once. Whole-study results and caveats: Stable hyperthyroidism was separated from ophthalmopathy by a model based on 13 V-J features. Prediction of ophthalmopathy progression came a median around 6 months pre-onset.

This TCR was sampled from an adult man with Graves' disease, either hyperthyroidism or ophthalmopathy (not recorded which). Material: peripheral blood or thyroid tissue (not recorded which). The chain joins TRBV6-1 to TRBJ2-7; the D call may be TRBD1 or TRBD2 (5 bases each). This CDR3 is CASSESGTGPYEQYF. The DNA for the CDR3 is TGTGCCAGCAGTGAATCCGGGACGGGGCCCTACGAGCAGTACTTC.